The following is a T cell receptor (beta chain) sequence with its context. Antigen unknown. The data originate from a study of cytomegalovirus exposure and HLA in healthy donors. Primers included in the PCR were 60 Vbeta and 13 Jbeta primers. Method: immunoSEQ multiplex PCR; TCRdb's copy keeps in-frame clones and lacks some. Of some 91,000 clones listed, 65% to 80% are singletons. The ends lost 4 bases at V and 5 bases at J; junction bases unmatched: 10. From germline, CDR1 is SGHAT and CDR2 FQNNGV. The CDR3 covers 16 residues. Study observations and caveats: About 87% or about 30% of the time was how often most TCR beta V segments were productive, according to an earlier analysis. Researchers counted around 180 TCR beta chains as cytomegalovirus-associated. Looking again later, the authors saw that most CMV-associated TCR beta chains seemed HLA-restricted. Follow-up analysis later connected one missense variant in DCLRE1C with trimming of TCR beta V- and J-genes.

This TCR was sampled from a man between 35 and 55 years old in good health and CMV-seropositive. The chain carries TRBV11-2 and TRBJ2-3; TRBD2 aligns across 9 bases. Sequenced: PBMCs. As DNA, the CDR3 is TGTGCCAGCAGCTCCCGGGTAGCGGGAGTCCGAGATACGCAGTATTTT. Protein: CASSSRVAGVRDTQYF.